This T cell receptor beta chain stems from a study of blood T cell repertoires in COVID-19. Whole-study context: The origin of the acute and convalescent COVID-19 samples was the United States, Italy and Spain. Sources were T cells, B-cell-depleted T cells, or PBMCs; the material itself was cDNA or gDNA.

With 3 bases removed from V and 7 bases from J, the gap between germline ends came to 12 bases. The CDR3 contains 14 residues. Germline lookup yields CDR1 LNHDA and CDR2 SQIVND (reference sequence). In the original analysis: By means of reference gene primer amplification, nucleated cell counts were estimated. Clones were read by immunoSEQ multiplex PCR, and TCRdb kept only the in-frame ones, dropping some. That table gives V, J and clone size, and the DNA gave D and trimming. The sample records some 87,000 clones, around 87% being singletons. Material: peripheral blood. The receptor was derived from a human donor in a cohort sampled during active COVID-19. The genes are TRBV19 and TRBJ1-4, with D unclear. Here the CDR3 DNA reads TGTGCCAGTAGTATCGGAATCCGGGGTGAAAAACTGTTTTTT. It encodes CASSIGIRGEKLFF. Together with reference TRBV19 and TRBJ1-4, the CDR3 gives the full variable domain: DGGITQSPKYLFRKEGQNVTLSCEQNLNHDAMYWYRQDPGQGLRLIYYSQIVNDFQKGDIAEGYSVSREKKESFPLTVTSAQKNPTAFYLCASSIGIRGEKLFFGSGTQLSVL.